Shown below are 3 T cell receptor beta chains from a single sample sequenced in a study of vaccination and CD4 T cells after COVID-19. Their antigen targets remain unknown. CD4+ T cells that had been cultured provided DNA sequenced with the Oncomine TCR Beta short-read assay. Via MiXCR, TCRdb re-called the PCR reads, giving one row per CDR3 protein. The sample carries some 16,000 distinct CDR3 sequences, approximately 57% recorded once. Treatment: roughly 11-day PBMC culture with coronavirus spike peptide pools or control peptides (ViraFEST assay). The source material was CD4+ T cells from blood, cultured in vitro. The receptor set was obtained from a human donor who had recovered from COVID-19.

The rearrangement joins TRBV7-2 to TRBJ2-7, with 9 bases identical to TRBD2. The ends lost 3 bases at V and 6 bases at J; junction bases unmatched: 6. CDR3 length: 14 amino acids. Germline values: CDR1 SGHTA, CDR2 FQGNSA. CDR3 nucleotide sequence: TGTGCCAGCAGCTTTAGCGGGAGAGGTGTCGAGCAGTACTTC. Residues: CASSFSGRGVEQYF.

The V and J genes are TRBV7-2 and TRBJ2-5, with D possibly being TRBD2 (5 bases). The CDR3 contains 14 residues. Germline V lookup: CDR1 SGHTA, CDR2 FQGNSA. The V end was cut by 3 bases, the J end by 1 base, with 9 bases between. In nucleotides, the CDR3 is TGTGCCAGCAGCTTGGAGGTTCTCCAAGAGACCCAGTACTTC. Translating it yields CASSLEVLQETQYF.

Only one count was recorded for this clonotype. The chain joins TRBV29-1 to TRBJ2-5; 7 bases agree with TRBD2. The V gene end was trimmed by 4 bases and the J gene end by 5 bases; junction bases not matched to a gene: 4. The CDR3 length is 12 residues. Germline loops: CDR1 SQVTM, CDR2 ANQGSEA. The CDR3 DNA reads as TGCAGCGTTGGGGGCGGGAGTGAGACCCAGTACTTC. Encoded protein: CSVGGGSETQYF.